This is a list of T cell receptor beta chains from one sample in a study of somatic mutations in cytotoxic T cells in rheumatoid arthritis. Using immunoSEQ multiplex PCR, the repertoire was profiled, and TCRdb retains in-frame clones only, with some absent. The data show roughly 32,000 clones, 75% to 85% seen once. Specimen: CD8+ T cells sorted from blood. These receptors came from an adult with rheumatoid arthritis. Both conserved end residues are part of each CDR3. D genes are given only for firm matches. Some rows mark clone size as missing; the rest say once, few, many or name a class of expanded clone.

NA	TRBV7-8	TRBJ2-1	once	TGTGCCAGCAGCTTAGCGGTCGGGCTAGCCTACAATGAGCAGTTCTTC	CASSLAVGLAYNEQFF
TRBD1	TRBV5-5	TRBJ1-1	NA	TGTGCCAGCAGCCCCCGGGACAGGAACACTGAAGCTTTCTTT	CASSPRDRNTEAFF
TRBD2	TRBV7-9	TRBJ2-1	large	TGTGCCAGCAGCTCCGGGACTAGCGGCAATGAGCAGTTCTTC	CASSSGTSGNEQFF
NA	TRBV2	TRBJ2-7	NA	TGTGCCAGCCTCAACTGGGCCTCGGTCTACGAGCAGTACTTC	CASLNWASVYEQYF
NA	TRBV9	TRBJ1-1	NA	TGTGCCAGCAGCGTAGCAAGGGAAGCAACTGAAGCTTTCTTT	CASSVAREATEAFF
NA	TRBV12-5	TRBJ2-3	NA	TGTGCTAGTGGTTTGGGACTCCTCACAGATACGCAGTATTTT	CASGLGLLTDTQYF
NA	TRBV6-5	TRBJ2-1	NA	TGTGCCAGCAGTTACGGATCGGGGGGCGGGAATGAGCAGTTCTTC	CASSYGSGGGNEQFF
TRBD1	TRBV5-1	TRBJ1-1	NA	TGCGCCAGCAGCTGGACAGGCGGCACTGAAGCTTTCTTT	CASSWTGGTEAFF
NA	TRBV19	TRBJ1-5	few	TGTGCCAGTAGTACCGTCTGGGATCCAAATCAGCCCCAGCATTTT	CASSTVWDPNQPQHF
TRBD1	TRBV30	TRBJ2-7	NA	TGTGCCTGGGGGACAGCCTACGAGCAGTACTTC	CAWGTAYEQYF
TRBD2	TRBV5-1	TRBJ2-1	NA	TGCGCCAGCAGGCGGGGACTAGCCTACAATGAGCAGTTCTTC	CASRRGLAYNEQFF
TRBD1	TRBV2	TRBJ1-4	NA	TGTGCCAGCAGTCGCTCCGAGGGAGGACAGGGTTATGAAAAACTGTTTTTT	CASSRSEGGQGYEKLFF
TRBD2	TRBV13	TRBJ2-2	NA	TGTGCCAGCAGCCAAGGGACTAGCGGGAGGGCGAACACCGGGGAGCTGTTTTTT	CASSQGTSGRANTGELFF
NA	TRBV20-1	TRBJ1-1	few	TGCAGTGCTAACCCCCTACCCCGAGCTTTCTTT	CSANPLPRAFF
NA	TRBV7-6	TRBJ2-5	NA	TGTGCCAGCAGCTTTTTGCGGGACAGACAAGAGACCCAGTACTTC	CASSFLRDRQETQYF
TRBD1	TRBV4-1	TRBJ1-5	NA	TGCGCCAGCAGCCCTAGGGACAGGGGAAATCAGCCCCAGCATTTT	CASSPRDRGNQPQHF
NA	TRBV10-2	TRBJ2-2	few	TGCGCCAGCAGTGAGTCAGCAGAGCTGTTTTTT	CASSESAELFF
NA	TRBV4-3	TRBJ1-1	NA	TGCGCCAGCAGCCAAGAAGCTGGACAGAGTTCCCTGAACACTGAAGCTTTCTTT	CASSQEAGQSSLNTEAFF
NA	TRBV5-1	TRBJ2-7	once	TGCGCCAGCAGCCCCGGGTCGGGGGATCTCGAGCAGTACTTC	CASSPGSGDLEQYF
NA	TRBV27	TRBJ2-1	NA	TGTGCCAGCAGTGGGGGGATGAATGAGCAGTTCTTC	CASSGGMNEQFF
NA	TRBV5-1	TRBJ1-5	NA	TGCGCCAGCAGCTTGGACTTTTGGCGCGTTCGCAATCAGCCCCAGCATTTT	CASSLDFWRVRNQPQHF
NA	TRBV4-3	TRBJ2-1	NA	TGCGCCAGCAGCCAAGATGGGGATCTCTACAATGAGCAGTTCTTC	CASSQDGDLYNEQFF
NA	TRBV19	TRBJ1-4	few	TGTGCCAGTAGTATCTGGGGGATTGCAACTAATGAAAAACTGTTTTTT	CASSIWGIATNEKLFF
NA	TRBV29-1	TRBJ1-3	once	TGCAGCGTTGAAGATCCGGGGGGTACATCTGGAAACACCATATATTTT	CSVEDPGGTSGNTIYF
TRBD1	TRBV29-1	TRBJ1-2	NA	TGCAGCGTTGAACGGACAGGGGGCGGCTATGGCTACACCTTC	CSVERTGGGYGYTF
NA	TRBV6-4	TRBJ2-1	NA	TGTGCCAGCAGTGAAGGCGGAGAGAGGAATGAGCAGTTCTTC	CASSEGGERNEQFF
NA	TRBV21-1	TRBJ2-1	NA	TGTGCCAGCAGCAAAGTAAGATCTGACTACAATGAGCAGTTCTTC	CASSKVRSDYNEQFF
NA	TRBV7-6	TRBJ2-7	NA	TGTGCCAGCAGCTTAGGGCATGGGCCAAGGTACGAGCAGTACTTC	CASSLGHGPRYEQYF
NA	TRBV5-5	TRBJ1-1	NA	TGTGCCAGCAGCTTACAGGCGGACACTGAAGCTTTCTTT	CASSLQADTEAFF
TRBD1	TRBV5-6	TRBJ2-7	NA	TGTGCCAGCAGCCGCCCTAAACAGGGGGACTACGAGCAGTACTTC	CASSRPKQGDYEQYF
TRBD2	TRBV28	TRBJ2-7	NA	TGTGCCAGCAGTCTCTTGAGGCGGGGGGCCCTCCACGAGCAGTACTTC	CASSLLRRGALHEQYF
TRBD2	TRBV11-1	TRBJ2-1	few	TGTGCCAGCAGCTTAGGTTGGGAGGGCATTGTCGATGAGCAGTTCTTC	CASSLGWEGIVDEQFF
NA	TRBV28	TRBJ1-2	NA	TGTGCCAGCAATAATCGTGTCTATGGCTACACCTTC	CASNNRVYGYTF
TRBD2	TRBV7-8	TRBJ2-1	NA	TGTGCCAGCAGCTTACCCTTACCGGGGGGGACGAACAATGAGCAGTTCTTC	CASSLPLPGGTNNEQFF
NA	TRBV5-1	TRBJ1-1	NA	TGCGCCAGCAGCCCACCGGGCCACATGAACACTGAAGCTTTCTTT	CASSPPGHMNTEAFF
NA	TRBV27	TRBJ1-2	once	TGTGCCAGCAGTTTATCCAGGGATGGTTATGGCTACACCTTC	CASSLSRDGYGYTF
NA	TRBV7-9	TRBJ1-1	NA	TGTGCCAGCAGCGCAGCTAAGGTGTCGTTTTTCATGAACACTGAAGCTTTCTTT	CASSAAKVSFFMNTEAFF
NA	TRBV19	TRBJ1-1	NA	TGTGCCAGTAGTATTGGAGGTCAGGGGACTGAAGCTTTCTTT	CASSIGGQGTEAFF
NA	TRBV9	TRBJ2-1	NA	TGTGCCAGCAGCCCGCGGGACAGAATATTGCGAAATGAGCAGTTCTTC	CASSPRDRILRNEQFF
TRBD1	TRBV9	TRBJ2-1	NA	TGTGCCAGCAGCGCTTCCTCCGGGACAGAAGGCAATGAGCAGTTCTTC	CASSASSGTEGNEQFF